This T cell receptor (beta chain) comes out of a study of regulatory T cells in long-lasting Graves disease. This clonotype was seen repeatedly, ten times or more. Time point: newly diagnosed GD, antithyroid drugs for less than 3 months. The TCR library was made from RNA that had been extracted from PBMCs in TRIzol. Combining iRepertoire HTBI primers with Arm-PCR of CDR3 regions, the authors built TCR beta libraries. Original handling: Identification yielded around 64 TRBV and around 15 TRBJ segments across samples. Each CDR3 protein is one row after TCRdb ran MiXCR on the multiplex PCR reads. V and J calls and clone size were set by TCRdb, not the authors. The data hold approximately 210,000 distinct CDR3 sequences, with 15% to 20% observed a single time. The CDR3 spans 17 residues. Deletions cut 7 bases from V and 0 bases from J, with 20 bases between. Germline lookup yields CDR1 SGHDT and CDR2 YYEEEE.

This sample comprised peripheral blood mononuclear cells (PBMCs), obtained at new diagnosis, from a patient treated with antithyroid drugs. The chain recombines TRBV5-6 with TRBJ2-1; D is possibly TRBD1 (6 bases). The source of this sequence is a female donor with Graves disease. CDR3 residues: CASLAGSLRGSYNEQFF. In nucleotides, the CDR3 is TGTGCCAGCCTTGCAGGGAGCCTCAGGGGCTCCTACAATGAGCAGTTCTTC.